The rows below give T cell receptor beta chains drawn from one sample of a study of cytomegalovirus exposure and HLA in healthy donors. Only in-frame clones appear in the TCRdb table, and some are missing; sequencing was by immunoSEQ multiplex PCR. This table has 200,000 to 250,000 clones, approximately 80% appearing once. Source material: PBMCs. These TCRs come from a woman younger than 45 in good health and CMV-seropositive. Both conserved end residues are trimmed from each CDR3. D genes are given only for firm matches.

D gene,J gene,V gene,CDR3 protein
-,TRBJ1-1,TRBV4-1,ASSDRQIMNTEAF
-,TRBJ2-3,TRBV5-1,ASSLGSGTGTDTQY
-,TRBJ1-2,TRBV7-8,ASSLGPLYYGYT
-,TRBJ2-3,TRBV28,ASGADTQY
-,TRBJ2-5,TRBV30,AWSGQRDSRAQETQY
-,TRBJ2-2,TRBV6-5,ASRRAASNTGELF
-,TRBJ2-1,TRBV6-5,ASRDGGRAYNEQF
-,TRBJ1-2,TRBV2,ASTRLGQKNGYT
-,TRBJ1-1,TRBV28,ASSTSTSLFTEAF
-,-,TRBV29-1,SVFRNYEQY
TRBD2,TRBJ2-1,TRBV14,ASSQEMGLAGPYNEQF
TRBD1,TRBJ2-7,TRBV5-4,ASSSGRTGHHYEQY
TRBD1,TRBJ2-5,TRBV4-2,ASSQRDRGQETQY
-,TRBJ2-1,TRBV30,AWSGGSSYNEQF